A single sample is the source of the 9 T cell receptor beta chains below, sequenced in a study of T cells after yellow fever vaccination. TCRdb re-analysed the 5' RACE reads in MiXCR, keeping a single row per CDR3 protein. The data contain approximately 250,000 distinct CDR3 sequences, more than 6.5% of them singletons. Sequenced here: CD4+ T cells sorted from PBMCs, sampled on the day of the yellow fever booster vaccination. The receptors were sampled from a man aged 25-40 years who received the YFV17D yellow fever vaccine.

Ten or more counts support this clonotype. This chain connects TRBV6-5 to TRBJ2-7; D ambiguous. V lost 3 bases and J 0 bases, leaving 9 bases between the germline ends. The CDR3 has 14 residues. CDR1 MNHEY and CDR2 SVGAGI come from the germline V gene. The CDR3 spells CASSYALSSYEQYF. The DNA for the CDR3 is TGTGCCAGCAGTTATGCTTTAAGCTCCTACGAGCAGTACTTC.

The V gene is TRBV18, the J gene TRBJ2-2; no clear D gene. Trimming removed 5 bases from V and 1 base from J, with 5 bases in between. Germline CDR1 KGHSH, CDR2 LQKENI. The CDR3 is made up of 13 amino acids. For the CDR3, the DNA is TGTGCCAGCTCAGGAAGGAACACCGGGGAGCTGTTTTTT. It yields the protein CASSGRNTGELFF.

The chain is built from TRBV7-9 and TRBJ2-5; D remains ambiguous. The V gene lost 3 bases and the J gene lost 4 bases, with 12 bases spanning the gap. Germline V CDR1 and CDR2: SEHNR, FQNEAQ (reference sequence). This CDR3 has 14 residues. The DNA for the CDR3 is TGTGCCAGCAGCTTTAATCTGGGTCCAGAGACCCAGTACTTC. Protein product: CASSFNLGPETQYF. Combining the CDR3 with reference TRBV7-9 and TRBJ2-5 gives the whole variable domain DTGVSQNPRHKITKRGQNVTFRCDPISEHNRLYWYRQTLGQGPEFLTYFQNEAQLEKSRLLSDRFSAERPKGSFSTLEIQRTEQGDSAMYLCASSFNLGPETQYFGPGTRLLVL.

This clonotype was counted only a few times. The genes are TRBV9 and TRBJ2-7; no firm D call. The V and J ends lost 0 bases and 5 bases respectively, with 9 bases between them. Looked up from germline, CDR1 is SGDLS and CDR2 is YYNGEE. The CDR3 has 13 residues. CDR3 region: CASSVGQSDEQYF. CDR3 in DNA: TGTGCCAGCAGCGTAGGCCAGTCTGACGAGCAGTACTTC. Full variable domain (rest looked up from reference TRBV9 and TRBJ2-7): DSGVTQTPKHLITATGQRVTLRCSPRSGDLSVYWYQQSLDQGLQFLIQYYNGEERAKGNILERFSAQQFPDLHSELNLSSLELGDSALYFCASSVGQSDEQYFGPGTRLTVT.

This clonotype was found many times. This chain uses TRBV28 with TRBJ2-1, with D possibly matching TRBD2 (6 bases). The CDR3 has 14 amino acids. Germline lookup yields CDR1 MDHEN and CDR2 SYDVKM. V lost 9 bases, J lost 0 bases, and 12 bases lay in between. The CDR3 reads CARGDGSSYNEQFF. The CDR3 DNA is TGTGCCAGGGGCGACGGGAGCTCCTACAATGAGCAGTTCTTC.

This clonotype showed up many times. J is TRBJ2-6 and V is TRBV27; D perhaps matches TRBD1 (6 bases). The CDR3 loop spans 15 amino acids. V was shortened by 6 bases and J by 2 bases, with 11 bases between the two germline ends. Germline CDR1 and CDR2: MNHEY and SMNVEV (reference sequence). In DNA, the CDR3 is TGTGCCAGCAGGCTACAGGGAGCTGGGGCCAACGTCCTGACTTTC. Its translation is CASRLQGAGANVLTF.

As DNA, the CDR3 is TGCGCCAGCAGTGAGCGGGGACAGAACTATGGCTACACCTTC. Encoded protein: CASSERGQNYGYTF. This rearrangement joins TRBV10-2 to TRBJ1-2; 7 bases match TRBD1. CDR3 length: 14 amino acids. V was pared by 2 bases and J by 2 bases, with 2 bases of the junction left unmatched. From germline, CDR1 is WSHSY and CDR2 SAAADI.

The chain has TRBV20-1 and TRBJ2-7; no clear D gene. Germline assignment: CDR1 DFQATT and CDR2 SNEGSKA (reference sequence). Trimming removed 0 bases at V and 8 bases at J, with 14 bases between. The CDR3 covers 13 residues. The CDR3 DNA follows: TGCAGTGCTAGAGATTTTGATGAAGGCAAGCAGTACTTC. Translation: CSARDFDEGKQYF.

This clonotype was detected ten times or more. The CDR3: CAISASLDRGETQYF. CDR3 coding DNA: TGTGCCATCAGTGCCAGCTTAGACAGGGGCGAGACCCAGTACTTC. This chain uses TRBV10-3 with TRBJ2-5; 8 nucleotides align to TRBD1. The CDR3 is 15 amino acids. V was pared by 4 bases and J by 5 bases, with 9 bases of the junction left unmatched. The V gene's germline CDR1 is ENHRY and CDR2 SYGVKD.